The 2 T cell receptor beta chains reported below all come from one sample, sequenced in a study of PD-1 blockade in classical Hodgkin lymphoma. The assay was immunoSEQ multiplex PCR, and TCRdb's table has in-frame clones only and misses some. Of about 110,000 clones listed, around 89% are singletons. Relapse after autologous stem cell transplantation occurred in every patient, and brentuximab vedotin exposure varied. The sample in question was peripheral blood mononuclear cells (PBMCs), obtained before the second cycle of nivolumab. Source of these receptors: a human donor with classical Hodgkin lymphoma.

The chain has TRBV19 and TRBJ2-3; no clear D. This CDR3 contains 13 residues. Per the germline V gene, CDR1 is LNHDA and CDR2 is SQIVND (reference sequence). Trimming removed 2 bases at V and 1 base at J, with 4 bases between. The CDR3 DNA reads TGTGCCAGTAGTATAACAGGCACAGATACGCAGTATTTT. Amino acid sequence: CASSITGTDTQYF.

This sequence joins TRBV6-5 and TRBJ2-2; D uncertain. The CDR3 covers 14 residues. V dropped 0 bases and J dropped 1 base, with 3 bases sitting between them. Germline assignment: CDR1 MNHEY and CDR2 SVGAGI. As DNA, the CDR3 is TGTGCCAGCAGTTACTCGATGAACACCGGGGAGCTGTTTTTT. This sequence encodes CASSYSMNTGELFF.